One and the same sample provided the 18 T cell receptor beta chains below, sequenced in a study of identical twins. TCRdb reprocessed the 5' RACE reads with MiXCR, giving one entry per CDR3 protein. The repertoire holds some 500,000 distinct CDR3 sequences, with roughly an eighth as singletons. The sample was also linked to a second study, of yellow fever vaccine responses in identical twins.

Material: CD4+ T cells sorted from blood. The receptor set was obtained from a woman between 18 and 29 years old in good health.

V usage is TRBV29-1 and J usage is TRBJ2-5; 8 bases are a match to TRBD1. The V segment lost 4 bases and the J segment 1 base; nucleotides outside the gene matches: 8. The CDR3 is 15 residues long. From germline, CDR1 is SQVTM and CDR2 ANQGSEA. The CDR3, as DNA: TGCAGCGTTGGGATTGGGGGGACAGGCCAAGAGACCCAGTACTTC. This codes for CSVGIGGTGQETQYF.

This chain links TRBV5-1 with TRBJ2-3; D not resolved. V lost 0 bases and J lost 4, with 9 bases in between. CDR3 size: 14 residues. CDR1 and CDR2 (germline): SGHRS, YFSETQ. This CDR3 reads CASSLVVGADTQYF. In DNA form, the CDR3 reads TGCGCCAGCAGCTTGGTGGTAGGCGCAGATACGCAGTATTTT.

The V gene is TRBV29-1, the J gene TRBJ2-2, with D perhaps TRBD1 (6 bases). The CDR3 length is 12 residues. The V end was cut by 7 bases, the J end by 0 bases, with 6 bases between. Germline CDR1 is SQVTM and CDR2 is ANQGSEA. For the CDR3, the DNA is TGCAGCGGACAGGCGAACACCGGGGAGCTGTTTTTT. Translated, it gives CSGQANTGELFF.

The chain carries TRBV20-1 and TRBJ2-6; D uncertain. Germline V gene sequence: CDR1 DFQATT, CDR2 SNEGSKA (reference sequence). The CDR3 loop spans 15 amino acids. V lost 4 bases and J lost 2, with 12 bases in between. CDR3 protein: CSATRAAAGANVLTF. The CDR3 nucleotides read TGCAGTGCTACCCGGGCGGCCGCTGGGGCCAACGTCCTGACTTTC.

The chain uses TRBV20-1 and TRBJ2-2; D possibly corresponds to TRBD2 (5 bases). The CDR3 loop spans 11 amino acids. Germline lookup yields CDR1 DFQATT and CDR2 SNEGSKA (reference sequence). V was trimmed by 6 bases and J by 7 bases, leaving 9 bases between them. In nucleotides, the CDR3 is TGCAGTGCGCTTGCGGGCGGGGAGCTGTTTTTT. This sequence encodes CSALAGGELFF.

As for this clonotype: One end of the junction is discordant with germline, which a read error may explain. The chain uses TRBV12-3 or TRBV12-4 and TRBJ2-2; 7 bases agree with TRBD2. The CDR3 length is 18 residues. CDR3 sequence: CTSSRDLGGRARPGELFF. The CDR3 DNA follows: TGTACCAGCAGCCGGGACCTGGGGGGGAGGGCCCGTCCCGGGGAGCTGTTTTTT.

The chain uses TRBV27 and TRBJ2-7; weak D call: TRBD2 (5 bases). Trimming cost V 0 bases and J 3 bases, with 15 bases left between them. This CDR3 spans 16 amino acids. The germline V gene has CDR1 MNHEY and CDR2 SMNVEV (reference sequence). CDR3 nucleotide sequence: TGTGCCAGCAGTTTATCGGTAGCGTTCTCTAACTACGAGCAGTACTTC. This sequence encodes CASSLSVAFSNYEQYF.

The J gene is TRBJ1-1, the V gene TRBV4-2; 8 bases are shared with TRBD1. The CDR3 runs to 16 residues. Trimming took 4 bases from V and 5 from J; bases not matched to a gene: 12. The V gene's germline CDR1 is LGHNA and CDR2 YNFKEQ. This CDR3 reads CASSRQIRGRGTEAFF. Here the CDR3 DNA reads TGTGCCAGCAGCCGACAGATCAGGGGGCGCGGGACTGAAGCTTTCTTT.

V usage is TRBV11-2 and J usage is TRBJ2-3; 13 bases are shared with TRBD2. The J segment lost 2 bases and the V segment lost 6 bases, leaving 8 bases of the junction unmatched. Germline V gene data show CDR1 as SGHAT and CDR2 as FQNNGV. This CDR3 is 17 amino acids long. The CDR3 loop reads CASSPRGLAGPTDTQYF. The CDR3 nucleotides are TGTGCCAGCAGTCCCAGGGGACTAGCGGGGCCCACAGATACGCAGTATTTT.

Written as DNA, the CDR3 is TGTGCCAGCACGCTCGGTGGATATGGCTACACCTTC. The encoded protein is CASTLGGYGYTF. The chain joins TRBV6-5 to TRBJ1-2; D call uncertain. Germline lookup yields CDR1 MNHEY and CDR2 SVGAGI. The CDR3 is 12 amino acids. The V gene lost 7 bases and the J gene lost 5 bases, with 11 bases spanning the gap.

The rearrangement uses TRBV5-4 and TRBJ2-1, with D unresolved. The V gene lost 0 bases and the J gene lost 5 bases, with 6 bases spanning the gap. Per germline, CDR1 SGHNT and CDR2 YYREEE (reference sequence). This CDR3 is built from 13 residues. The CDR3: CASSLALNNEQFF. The DNA for the CDR3 is TGTGCCAGCAGCTTGGCACTAAACAATGAGCAGTTCTTC. Using reference TRBV5-4 and TRBJ2-1 for the parts outside the CDR3, the full variable domain is ETGVTQSPTHLIKTRGQQVTLRCSSQSGHNTVSWYQQALGQGPQFIFQYYREEENGRGNFPPRFSGLQFPNYSSELNVNALELDDSALYLCASSLALNNEQFFGPGTRLTVL.

In its sample, this clonotype was seen many times. V is TRBV7-2 and J is TRBJ2-1, with 9 bases fitting TRBD1. The CDR3 totals 17 residues. Unmatched junction bases numbered 17, after V lost 5 bases and J lost 9 bases. Germline-derived CDR1 and CDR2 are SGHTA and FQGNSA. The CDR3 spells CASSLGTGTGFGREQFF. The CDR3 DNA reads as TGTGCCAGCAGCCTCGGTACCGGGACAGGGTTCGGGCGTGAGCAGTTCTTC.

This chain links TRBV3-1 with TRBJ1-5, with D possibly TRBD1 on 6 matching bases. Germline V gives CDR1 LGHDT, CDR2 YNNKEL (reference sequence). The CDR3 loop spans 14 amino acids. Trimming took 1 base from V and 6 from J, leaving 10 bases between them. The CDR3 loop reads CASSQGRGVQPQHF. The DNA for the CDR3 is TGTGCCAGCAGCCAAGGGAGGGGGGTTCAGCCCCAGCATTTT. The variable domain in full, completed from reference TRBV3-1 and TRBJ1-5, reads DTAVSQTPKYLVTQMGNDKSIKCEQNLGHDTMYWYKQDSKKFLKIMFSYNNKELIINETVPNRFSPKSPDKAHLNLHINSLELGDSAVYFCASSQGRGVQPQHFGDGTRLSIL.

This sequence joins TRBV5-6 and TRBJ1-4; D is possibly TRBD1 (6 bases). Deletions cut 2 bases from V and 0 bases from J, with 11 bases between. Looked up from germline, CDR1 is SGHDT and CDR2 is YYEEEE. The CDR3 has 16 residues. CDR3 sequence (DNA): TGTGCCAGCAGCTTCACAGGGCGGGCAACTAATGAAAAACTGTTTTTT. This sequence encodes CASSFTGRATNEKLFF.

This clonotype was seen many times. The chain employs TRBV7-2 and TRBJ2-7; D gene ambiguous. This CDR3 has 15 residues. Per germline, CDR1 SGHTA and CDR2 FQGNSA. The germline V and J ends were trimmed by 0 bases and 3 bases, with 12 bases remaining between them. CDR3 in amino acids: CASSLALTLGYEQYF. CDR3 bases: TGTGCCAGCAGCTTAGCCTTAACTCTAGGCTACGAGCAGTACTTC.

The genes are TRBV24-1 and TRBJ2-1; 12 nucleotides agree with TRBD2. Germline CDR1 is KGHDR and CDR2 is SFDVKD. CDR3 length equals 21 residues. Unmatched junction bases numbered 17, after V lost 3 bases and J lost 3 bases. CDR3 residues: CATSDPAGASSGRALYNEQFF. CDR3 sequence (DNA): TGTGCCACCAGTGATCCTGCGGGGGCCTCTAGCGGGAGGGCCCTCTACAATGAGCAGTTCTTC.

This clonotype has a count of ten or more. CDR3 sequence reads: CASSLGDSTYEQYF. The CDR3 DNA follows: TGCGCCAGCAGCTTGGGGGACAGCACCTACGAGCAGTACTTC. The J gene is TRBJ2-7, the V gene TRBV5-1; 7 nucleotides agree with TRBD1. CDR1 is SGHRS and CDR2 is YFSETQ in the germline V gene. The length of the CDR3 is 14 residues. The J segment lost 2 bases and the V segment lost 0 bases, leaving 2 bases of the junction unmatched. Full variable domain (remainder filled in from reference TRBV5-1 and TRBJ2-7): KAGVTQTPRYLIKTRGQQVTLSCSPISGHRSVSWYQQTPGQGLQFLFEYFSETQRNKGNFPGRFSGRQFSNSRSEMNVSTLELGDSALYLCASSLGDSTYEQYFGPGTRLTVT.

The CDR3 DNA reads as TGTGCCAGCAGTTCCATACCCACTGGCGGGAGGGCCTCAGATACGCAGTATTTT. This codes for CASSSIPTGGRASDTQYF. The chain joins TRBV28 to TRBJ2-3; TRBD2 matches at 9 bases. The CDR3 is 18 residues long. Germline V gene data show CDR1 as MDHEN and CDR2 as SYDVKM. The junction had 15 bases not matched to a gene; V was cut back by 4 bases and J by 4 bases.